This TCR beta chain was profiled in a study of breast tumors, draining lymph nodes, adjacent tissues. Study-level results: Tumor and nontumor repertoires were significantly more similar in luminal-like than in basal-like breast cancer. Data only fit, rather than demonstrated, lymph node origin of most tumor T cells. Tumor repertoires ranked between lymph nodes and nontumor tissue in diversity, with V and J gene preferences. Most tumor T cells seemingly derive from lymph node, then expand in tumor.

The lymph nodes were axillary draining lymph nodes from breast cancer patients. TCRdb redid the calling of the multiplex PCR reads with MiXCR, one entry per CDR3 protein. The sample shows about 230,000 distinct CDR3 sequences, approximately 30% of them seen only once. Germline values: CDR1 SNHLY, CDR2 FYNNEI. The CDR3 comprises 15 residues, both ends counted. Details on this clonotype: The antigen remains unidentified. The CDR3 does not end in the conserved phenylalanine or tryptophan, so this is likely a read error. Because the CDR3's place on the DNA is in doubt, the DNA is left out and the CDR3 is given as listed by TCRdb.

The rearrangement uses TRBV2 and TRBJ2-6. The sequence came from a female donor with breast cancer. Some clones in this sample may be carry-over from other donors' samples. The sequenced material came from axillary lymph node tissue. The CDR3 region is CASRTQSSGANVLTQ.